The subject of this entry is one T cell receptor beta chain. Trimming pared 2 bases from V and 7 bases from J, leaving 17 bases between. CDR3 size: 14 residues. Germline values: CDR1 GTSNPN, CDR2 SVGIG (reference sequence). The record originates from a study of blood T cell repertoires in COVID-19. The wider study: The United States, Italy and Spain provided the acute and convalescent COVID-19 samples.

In the original analysis: Using reference gene primer amplification, nucleated cell counts were estimated. TCRdb's copy holds only in-frame clones and misses some; the assay was immunoSEQ multiplex PCR. V, J and clone size derive from that table, while D and trimming were established from the DNA sequence. The sample lists more than 250,000 clones, about 83% occurring once. This chain joins TRBV30 and TRBJ1-2, with unresolved D. Sequenced material: peripheral blood. This TCR was recovered from a woman between 50 and 59 years old with acute or convalescent COVID-19. CDR3 sequence: CAWSLRWTAAGYTF. DNA of the CDR3: TGTGCCTGGAGTCTTCGCTGGACTGCTGCTGGCTACACCTTC.